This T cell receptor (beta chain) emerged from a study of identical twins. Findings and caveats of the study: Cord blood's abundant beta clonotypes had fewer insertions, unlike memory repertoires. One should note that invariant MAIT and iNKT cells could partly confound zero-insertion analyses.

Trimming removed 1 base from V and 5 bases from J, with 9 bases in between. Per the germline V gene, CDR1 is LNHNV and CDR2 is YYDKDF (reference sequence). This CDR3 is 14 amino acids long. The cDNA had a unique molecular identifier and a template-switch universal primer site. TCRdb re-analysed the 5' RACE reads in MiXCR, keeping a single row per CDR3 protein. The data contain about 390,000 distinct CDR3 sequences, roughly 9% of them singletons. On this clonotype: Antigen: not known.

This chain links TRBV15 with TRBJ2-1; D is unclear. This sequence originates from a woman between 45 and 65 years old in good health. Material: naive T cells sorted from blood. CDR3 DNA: TGTGCCACCAGCAGAGGTATCCTAGACAATGAGCAGTTCTTC. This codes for CATSRGILDNEQFF.